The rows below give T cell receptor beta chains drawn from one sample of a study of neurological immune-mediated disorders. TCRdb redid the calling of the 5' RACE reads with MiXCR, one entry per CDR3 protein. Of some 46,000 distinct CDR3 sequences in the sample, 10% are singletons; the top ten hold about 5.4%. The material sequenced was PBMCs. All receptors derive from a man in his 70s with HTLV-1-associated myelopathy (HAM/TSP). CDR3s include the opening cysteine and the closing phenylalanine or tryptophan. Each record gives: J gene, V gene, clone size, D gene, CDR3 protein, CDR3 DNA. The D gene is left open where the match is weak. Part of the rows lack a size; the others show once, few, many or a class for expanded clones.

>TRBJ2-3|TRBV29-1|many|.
CSATDTQYF
TGCAGCGCGACTGATACGCAGTATTTT
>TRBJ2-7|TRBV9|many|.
CASSVDAFREQYF
TGTGCCAGCAGCGTAGACGCCTTTAGGGAGCAGTACTTC
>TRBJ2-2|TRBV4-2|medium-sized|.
CASSFPGGELFF
TGTGCCAGCAGCTTCCCCGGGGGGGAGCTGTTTTTT
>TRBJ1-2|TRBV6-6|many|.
CASSYSNSMGSANSGYTF
TGTGCCAGCAGTTACTCGAATAGTATGGGGAGCGCAAACTCTGGCTACACCTTC
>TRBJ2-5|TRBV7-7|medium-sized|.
CASSSAGGGETQYF
TGTGCCAGCAGCTCAGCTGGTGGGGGAGAGACCCAGTACTTC
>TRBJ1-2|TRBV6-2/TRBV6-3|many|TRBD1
CASTEPGQLYGYTF
TGTGCCAGCACCGAACCGGGACAGCTCTATGGCTACACCTTC
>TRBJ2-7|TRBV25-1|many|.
CASSESQGGAYEQYF
TGTGCCAGCAGTGAATCCCAGGGGGGAGCCTACGAGCAGTACTTC
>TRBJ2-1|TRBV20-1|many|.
CATKGVGSEQFF
TGCGCAACTAAAGGAGTGGGCAGTGAGCAGTTCTTC
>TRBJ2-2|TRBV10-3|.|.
CASWKGGTANTGELFF
TGTGCTAGTTGGAAGGGCGGGACCGCGAACACCGGGGAGCTGTTTTTT
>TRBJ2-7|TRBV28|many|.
CAGSSLGYEQYF
TGTGCCGGCAGCTCGCTCGGCTACGAGCAGTACTTC
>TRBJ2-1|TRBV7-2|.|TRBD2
CASTGGSESEQFF
TGTGCCAGCACGGGCGGGAGTGAGAGTGAGCAGTTCTTC
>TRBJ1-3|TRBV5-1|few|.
CASSLGGLGGNTIYF
TGCGCCAGCAGCTTGGGAGGCCTCGGGGGAAACACCATATATTTT
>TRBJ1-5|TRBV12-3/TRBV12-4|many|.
CASSLQVQPQHF
TGTGCCAGCAGTTTACAGGTACAGCCCCAGCATTTT
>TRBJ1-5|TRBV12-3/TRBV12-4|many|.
CASSDHTFNQPQHF
TGTGCCAGCAGTGACCATACCTTCAATCAGCCCCAGCATTTT
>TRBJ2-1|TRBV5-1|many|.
CASSLGGDANEQFF
TGCGCCAGCAGCTTGGGGGGGGACGCGAATGAGCAGTTCTTC
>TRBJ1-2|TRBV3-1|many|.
CASSQGLLANYGYTF
TGTGCCAGCAGCCAAGGGTTATTAGCTAACTATGGCTACACCTTC
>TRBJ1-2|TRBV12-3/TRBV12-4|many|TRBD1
CASSFFRTGNYGYTF
TGTGCCAGCAGTTTCTTTAGGACAGGGAACTATGGCTACACCTTC
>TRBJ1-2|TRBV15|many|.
CATSTLSRGGYTF
TGTGCCACCAGCACCCTGTCTAGGGGGGGCTACACCTTC
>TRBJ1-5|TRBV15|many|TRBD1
CATSWSTGGEKPQHF
TGTGCCACCAGCTGGAGCACAGGGGGCGAAAAGCCCCAGCATTTT
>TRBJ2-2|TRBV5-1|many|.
CASSLDPSNTGELFF
TGCGCCAGCAGCTTGGATCCCTCGAACACCGGGGAGCTGTTTTTT
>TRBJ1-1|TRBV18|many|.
CASSRPGPLSTEAFF
TGTGCCAGCTCACGTCCGGGACCGCTGTCCACTGAAGCTTTCTTT
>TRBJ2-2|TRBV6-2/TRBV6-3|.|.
CASRGSNTGELFF
TGTGCCAGCAGGGGGTCGAACACCGGGGAGCTGTTTTTT
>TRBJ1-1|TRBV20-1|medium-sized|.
CSASGHNTEAFF
TGCAGTGCTAGTGGACATAACACTGAAGCTTTCTTT
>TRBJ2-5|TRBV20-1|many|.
CSSSGQETQYF
TGCAGTTCGTCGGGACAAGAGACCCAGTACTTC
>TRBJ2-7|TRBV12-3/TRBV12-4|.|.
CASSRQTSYEQYF
TGTGCCAGCAGCCGACAGACATCTTACGAGCAGTACTTC
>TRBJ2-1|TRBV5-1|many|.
CASSPAPSLDSPNEQFF
TGCGCCAGCAGCCCTGCTCCCTCCTTGGACAGCCCCAATGAGCAGTTCTTC
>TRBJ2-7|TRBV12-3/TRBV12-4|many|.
CASSPRGPPYEQYF
TGTGCCAGCAGTCCTAGGGGACCCCCTTACGAGCAGTACTTC
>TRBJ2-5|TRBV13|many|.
CASSLASRNQETQYF
TGTGCCAGCAGCTTAGCGTCTAGGAACCAAGAGACCCAGTACTTC
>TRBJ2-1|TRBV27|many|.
CASSLRETGREQFF
TGTGCCAGCAGTTTAAGGGAGACAGGTCGGGAGCAGTTCTTC
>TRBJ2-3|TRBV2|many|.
CASRTLAGTDTQYF
TGTGCCAGCCGGACCTTAGCGGGCACAGATACGCAGTATTTT
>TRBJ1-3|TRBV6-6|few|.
CASSYPHSEGNTIYF
TGTGCCAGCAGTTACCCCCATTCCGAGGGAAACACCATATATTTT